These 19 T cell receptor beta chains share one sample of origin, sequenced in a study of lymphopenia after photon versus proton radiotherapy. TCRdb keeps only in-frame clones here, not all; method: immunoSEQ multiplex PCR. The sample lists 60,000 or so clones, around 87% occurring once. Sequenced here: peripheral blood, sampled from a patient treated with photon-based radiotherapy. These receptors came from a man in his forties or fifties with gastric cancer.

This clone is categorized as medium-sized (0.01 to 0.1%). The chain recombines TRBV13 with TRBJ1-1; D remains unclear. The germline V and J ends were trimmed by 5 bases and 1 base, with 14 bases remaining between them. This CDR3 spans 15 amino acids. The germline V gene encodes CDR1 PRHDT and CDR2 FYEKMQ (reference sequence). The CDR3 here is CASSPGLLKNTEAFF. CDR3 sequence (DNA): TGTGCCAGCAGCCCGGGCCTTCTTAAGAACACTGAAGCTTTCTTT.

Within the sample, this clone is medium-sized. The junction departs from germline at one end; a sequencing error may be responsible. V is TRBV6-1 and J is TRBJ1-2; possible D gene TRBD1, 5 bases. The CDR3 is 12 residues long. The germline CDR1 and CDR2 sequences are MNHNS and SASEGT. The CDR3 region is CASSEGVYGYTF. CDR3 sequence (DNA): TGTGCCAGCAGCGAAGGGGTCTATGGCTACACCTTC.

In DNA, the CDR3 is TGTGCCAGTAGCCCGCGGGGAGCGGACCGCGGTGAAGCTTTCTTT. It codes for CASSPRGADRGEAFF. V is TRBV19 and J is TRBJ1-1; no reliable D call. Germline V gene sequence: CDR1 LNHDA, CDR2 SQIVND (reference sequence). The CDR3 sequence is 15 residues long. Trimming cost V 6 bases and J 7 bases, with 21 bases left between them.

The chain recombines TRBV5-4 with TRBJ1-2; D remains ambiguous. V shed 2 bases and J shed 2 bases, with 7 bases lying between them. This CDR3 has 13 residues. In germline, CDR1 is SGHNT, CDR2 YYREEE (reference sequence). The CDR3 bases are TGTGCCAGCAGCTTCGACGGAAACTATGGCTACACCTTC. Its translation: CASSFDGNYGYTF.

The chain combines TRBV5-1 with TRBJ1-3, with 7 bases matching TRBD1. The junction had 1 base not matched to a gene; V was cut back by 0 bases and J by 1 base. Germline V gene sequence: CDR1 SGHRS, CDR2 YFSETQ. CDR3 size: 15 residues. CDR3 sequence (DNA): TGCGCCAGCAGCTTGGCGACAGGGTCTGGAAACACCATATATTTT. This sequence encodes CASSLATGSGNTIYF.

The J gene is TRBJ1-1, the V gene TRBV7-2, with D maybe TRBD1 (5 bases). The CDR3 has 14 amino acids. Germline V gene sequence: CDR1 SGHTA, CDR2 FQGNSA. V lost 5 bases and J lost 1, with 11 bases in between. CDR3 DNA: TGTGCCAGCAGCAAACGAGGACAGAACACTGAAGCTTTCTTT. Protein: CASSKRGQNTEAFF.

This chain joins TRBV4-3 and TRBJ2-3, with 9 bases identical to TRBD1. The trim removed 0 bases at V and 1 base at J, leaving 2 bases unmatched. Germline V lookup: CDR1 LGHNA, CDR2 YSLEER. The CDR3 is 16 residues long. The CDR3 bases are TGCGCCAGCAGCCAAGAGTGGGACAGGGGCACAGATACGCAGTATTTT. Translation gives CASSQEWDRGTDTQYF.

This clone was recorded only once. This chain links TRBV7-3 with TRBJ1-1, with 7 nucleotides matching TRBD1. The CDR3 runs to 13 residues. After removal of 2 bases from V and 3 bases from J, the junction contained 0 bases not matched to a gene. The germline V gene encodes CDR1 SGHTA and CDR2 FQGTGA. This chain's CDR3 is CASSLDRDTEAFF. In DNA form, the CDR3 reads TGTGCCAGCAGCTTAGACAGGGACACTGAAGCTTTCTTT.

This clone was detected a few times. The chain links TRBV30 to TRBJ1-6; tentatively, D is TRBD1 (6 bases). The CDR3 is made up of 16 amino acids. Germline V gives CDR1 GTSNPN, CDR2 SVGIG (reference sequence). Trimming pared 5 bases from V and 7 bases from J, leaving 21 bases between. The DNA of the CDR3 is TGTGCCTGGGCCCCCCCGCCTGGACAGAGAAATTCACCCCTCCACTTT. It is translated as CAWAPPPGQRNSPLHF.

The genes are TRBV30 and TRBJ1-4; no firm D call. Germline V CDR1 and CDR2: GTSNPN, SVGIG (reference sequence). The length of the CDR3 is 13 residues. Trimming shortened V by 3 bases and J by 0 bases, and 5 bases separated the two germline ends. In DNA, the CDR3 is TGTGCCTGGAGATGGGCAACTAATGAAAAACTGTTTTTT. Translation: CAWRWATNEKLFF.

The CDR3 sequence: CASSQDRASTEAFF. The DNA for the CDR3 is TGCGCCAGCAGCCAAGATCGAGCGAGCACTGAAGCTTTCTTT. The chain has TRBV4-3 and TRBJ1-1; D gene unclear. V gave up 0 bases and J gave up 4 bases, with 9 bases separating them. CDR1 and CDR2 from the germline V gene are LGHNA and YSLEER. The CDR3 extends over 14 amino acids.

The V and J genes are TRBV10-3 and TRBJ2-5, with 9 nucleotides matching TRBD2. This CDR3 region has 17 residues. The junction had 13 bases not matched to a gene; V was cut back by 4 bases and J by 4 bases. Looked up from germline, CDR1 is ENHRY and CDR2 is SYGVKD. This CDR3 is CAISVGAGGPIGETQYF. In nucleotides, the CDR3 is TGTGCCATCAGTGTCGGCGCGGGGGGGCCCATAGGAGAGACCCAGTACTTC.

The genes are TRBV5-4 and TRBJ1-1, with 8 bases that match TRBD1. Germline CDR1 SGHNT, CDR2 YYREEE (reference sequence). The CDR3 runs 13 residues. Trimming cost V 4 bases and J 11 bases; bases outside gene matches: 10. As DNA, the CDR3 is TGTGCCAGCAGCATGGGACAGGAACCGGTGGCTTTCTTT. Translating it yields CASSMGQEPVAFF.

The chain recombines TRBV30 with TRBJ2-7; TRBD2 is a possible D gene (5 bases). Trimming took off 3 bases at V and 4 bases at J, with 13 bases between the two ends. Germline CDR1 is GTSNPN and CDR2 is SVGIG (reference sequence). The CDR3 extends over 13 amino acids. The CDR3: CAWSLAGGYEQYF. In nucleotides, the CDR3 is TGTGCCTGGAGCCTGGCGGGCGGATACGAGCAGTACTTC.

The J gene is TRBJ1-4, the V gene TRBV7-9; no reliable D call. Trimming stripped 5 bases from V and 5 bases from J, with 15 bases between. This CDR3 has 15 amino acids. Germline lookup yields CDR1 SEHNR and CDR2 FQNEAQ (reference sequence). The DNA for the CDR3 is TGTGCCAGCAGCCTTAGGACCGGATTGAATGAAAAACTGTTTTTT. Its translation is CASSLRTGLNEKLFF.

About this clone itself: The same CDR3 can be traced to other DNA sequences in this sample. The V and J genes are TRBV5-1 and TRBJ2-3, with D perhaps TRBD1 (6 bases). This CDR3 comprises 15 residues. V lost 4 bases and J 0 bases, leaving 12 bases between the germline ends. CDR1 SGHRS and CDR2 YFSETQ come from the germline V gene. CDR3 in amino acids: CASSLRGTSTDTQYF. The CDR3, as DNA: TGCGCCAGCAGCCTGAGGGGGACCAGCACAGATACGCAGTATTTT.

The rearrangement links TRBV7-8 to TRBJ1-5; D ambiguous. V lost 5 bases to trimming and J lost 7 bases, with 21 bases between them. Germline V lookup: CDR1 SGHVS, CDR2 FQNEAQ. The CDR3 sequence is 16 residues long. CDR3 loop: CASSPTLWAGGQPQHF. DNA of the CDR3: TGTGCCAGCAGCCCAACCTTGTGGGCGGGTGGGCAGCCCCAGCATTTT.

The V and J genes are TRBV30 and TRBJ1-3; D remains ambiguous. The germline V gene encodes CDR1 GTSNPN and CDR2 SVGIG (reference sequence). Trimming stripped 2 bases from V and 0 bases from J, with 14 bases between. This CDR3 is built from 16 residues. In nucleotides, the CDR3 is TGTGCCTGGAGTCGAAACCGGTTTTCCTCTGGAAACACCATATATTTT. It specifies CAWSRNRFSSGNTIYF.

V usage is TRBV9 and J usage is TRBJ2-5; no reliable D call. TRBJ2-7 matches the DNA end more closely, so the J call is doubtful. Per germline, CDR1 SGDLS and CDR2 YYNGEE. The length of the CDR3 is 14 residues. CDR3 sequence reads: CASSVRADSYEQYF. The CDR3 nucleotides are TGTGCCAGCAGCGTAAGGGCTGACTCCTACGAGCAGTACTTC.